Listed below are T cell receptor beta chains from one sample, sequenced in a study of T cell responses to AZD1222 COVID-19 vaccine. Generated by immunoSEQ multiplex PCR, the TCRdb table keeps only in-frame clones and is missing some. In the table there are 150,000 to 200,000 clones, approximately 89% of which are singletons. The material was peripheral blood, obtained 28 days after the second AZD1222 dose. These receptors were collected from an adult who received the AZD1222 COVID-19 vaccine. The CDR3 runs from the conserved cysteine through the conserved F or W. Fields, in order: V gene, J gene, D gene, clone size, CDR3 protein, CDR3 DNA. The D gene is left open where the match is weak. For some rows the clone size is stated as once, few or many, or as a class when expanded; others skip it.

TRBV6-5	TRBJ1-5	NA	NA	CASSFLGLQPQHF	TGTGCCAGCAGTTTCCTGGGGCTGCAGCCCCAGCATTTT
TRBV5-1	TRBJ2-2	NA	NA	CASSGYGPNTGELFF	TGCGCCAGCAGCGGCTACGGGCCGAACACCGGGGAGCTGTTTTTT
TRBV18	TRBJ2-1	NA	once	CASSPQLSSSYNEQFF	TGTGCCAGCTCACCTCAACTCTCGAGCTCCTACAATGAGCAGTTCTTC
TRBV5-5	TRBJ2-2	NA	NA	CASSSYLFTGELFF	TGTGCCAGCAGCTCTTACTTATTCACCGGGGAGCTGTTTTTT
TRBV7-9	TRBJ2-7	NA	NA	CASSLAPGEQYF	TGTGCCAGCAGCTTAGCTCCGGGAGAGCAGTACTTC
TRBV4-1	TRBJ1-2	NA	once	CASSQEYQYPVLGGYTF	TGCGCCAGCAGCCAAGAGTATCAGTACCCCGTTTTAGGGGGCTACACCTTC
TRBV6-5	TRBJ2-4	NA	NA	CASSYGPGKNIQYF	TGTGCCAGCAGTTACGGGCCAGGGAAAAACATTCAGTACTTC
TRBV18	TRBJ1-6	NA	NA	CASSDYNSPLHF	TGTGCCAGCTCAGACTATAATTCACCCCTCCACTTT
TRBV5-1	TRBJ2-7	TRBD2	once	CASSITGASGGWDEQYF	TGCGCCAGCAGCATAACCGGGGCTAGCGGGGGGTGGGACGAGCAGTACTTC
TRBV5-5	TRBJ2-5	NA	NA	CASSLRARIQETQYF	TGTGCCAGCAGCTTGCGGGCGCGGATCCAAGAGACCCAGTACTTC
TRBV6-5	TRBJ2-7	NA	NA	CANPDRKGRPF	TGTGCCAACCCGGATCGGAAGGGACGCCCATTC
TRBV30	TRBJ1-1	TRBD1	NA	CAWSAQGMNTEAFF	TGTGCCTGGAGTGCACAGGGGATGAACACTGAAGCTTTCTTT
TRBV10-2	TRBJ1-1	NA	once	CASLIGGVQNTEAFF	TGCGCCAGTCTCATAGGGGGGGTCCAGAACACTGAAGCTTTCTTT
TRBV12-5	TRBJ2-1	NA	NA	CASGLAGSQGNEQFF	TGTGCTAGTGGTTTGGCCGGGAGTCAGGGAAATGAGCAGTTCTTC
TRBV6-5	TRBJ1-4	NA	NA	CASSYEGRGSEKLFF	TGTGCCAGCAGTTACGAGGGCAGGGGTAGTGAAAAACTGTTTTTT
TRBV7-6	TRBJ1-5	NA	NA	CASSLSGTQTNQPQHF	TGTGCCAGCAGCTTATCAGGGACACAGACCAATCAGCCCCAGCATTTT